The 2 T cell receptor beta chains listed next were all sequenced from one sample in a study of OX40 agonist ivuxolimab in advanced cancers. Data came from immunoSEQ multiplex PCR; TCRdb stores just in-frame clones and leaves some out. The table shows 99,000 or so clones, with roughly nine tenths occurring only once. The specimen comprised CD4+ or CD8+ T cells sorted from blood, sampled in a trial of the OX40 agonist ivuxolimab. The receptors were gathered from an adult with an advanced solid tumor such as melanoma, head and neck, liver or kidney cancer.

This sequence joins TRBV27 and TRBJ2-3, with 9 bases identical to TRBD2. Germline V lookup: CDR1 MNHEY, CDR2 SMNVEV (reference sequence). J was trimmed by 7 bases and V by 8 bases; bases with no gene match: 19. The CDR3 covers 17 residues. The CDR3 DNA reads TGTGCCAGCCCAGTTTCCCCATGGCGGGAGGGGAGAAATACGCAGTATTTT. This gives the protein CASPVSPWREGRNTQYF.

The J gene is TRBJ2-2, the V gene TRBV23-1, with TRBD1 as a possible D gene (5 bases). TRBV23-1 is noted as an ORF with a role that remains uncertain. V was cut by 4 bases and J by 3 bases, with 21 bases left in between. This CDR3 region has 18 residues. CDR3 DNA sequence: TGCGCCAGCAGTCCAAAAGCCCGGGCAGGGCTCTACACCGGGGAGCTGTTTTTT. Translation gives CASSPKARAGLYTGELFF.